This T cell receptor beta chain was documented in a study of blood T cell repertoires in COVID-19. Overall study context: Samples taken during acute and convalescent COVID-19 were collected in the United States, Italy and Spain.

This CDR3 has 17 residues. The germline V gene encodes CDR1 KGHDR and CDR2 SFDVKD. V was pared by 2 bases and J by 4 bases, with 6 bases of the junction left unmatched. Source study methods: Reference gene primer amplification in the assay estimated nucleated cell counts. Here immunoSEQ multiplex PCR was the method, and the copy in TCRdb shows in-frame clones only, minus some. The D gene and trimming were derived from the DNA, and the V and J assignments and clone size from that table. The profile shows about 260,000 clones, around 90% of them singletons. The chain recombines TRBV24-1 with TRBJ2-2; 10 bases match TRBD2. Sequencing used PBMCs or T cells enriched from blood (not recorded which). The receptor's source is a man aged 45-65 years who had been exposed to COVID-19. The CDR3 sequence is CATSDSFSGRRTGELFF. The CDR3 DNA follows: TGTGCCACCAGTGATTCCTTTAGCGGGAGGCGCACCGGGGAGCTGTTTTTT.